The T cell receptor beta chain described here comes from a study of T cells in Graves' hyperthyroidism and ophthalmopathy. General study findings and limits: Before onset, ophthalmopathy was predicted by the model a median around 6.5 months earlier.

The CDR3 has 13 residues. V was trimmed by 5 bases and J by 4 bases, leaving 11 bases between them. The germline CDR1 and CDR2 sequences are MNHEY and SVGEGT. Amplified regions were TCR beta CDR3 sequences from RNA transcripts. The HTBI primer set served for first-round RT-PCR of the TCR CDR3. From the multiplex PCR reads, TCRdb called clonotypes with MiXCR, one entry per CDR3 protein. Of around 300,000 distinct CDR3 sequences detected, 13% appear once; the ten largest clones hold 7.8%. As regards this clonotype: Its antigen is still unknown.

The sequence came from a woman aged 25-40 years with Graves' hyperthyroidism that later progressed to Graves' ophthalmopathy. This chain links TRBV6-2 or TRBV6-3 with TRBJ2-5; D gene uncertain. What was sequenced was blood. In DNA, the CDR3 is TGTGCCAGCAGTAATATAGGCTCAGAGACCCAGTACTTC. Translated, it gives CASSNIGSETQYF.